Following are 6 T cell receptor beta chains from one sample sequenced in a study of CD8+ T cells in alopecia areata. The authors extracted RNA and reverse transcribed it into cDNA as the sequencing template. Sequencing was performed with immunoSEQ multiplex PCR; in TCRdb, only in-frame clones are kept and a portion is missing. The data contain 200,000 to 250,000 clones, around three fifths of them singletons. The treatment here: oral pan-JAK inhibitor, 5-10 mg twice daily. This material consisted of CD4+ T cells sorted from blood, taken at week 4, from a patient treated with tofacitinib. These receptors were collected from a human donor with alopecia areata.

The chain has TRBV7-2 and TRBJ1-5, with D possibly matching TRBD1 (6 bases). V lost 5 bases to trimming and J lost 3 bases, with 11 bases between them. Per the germline V gene, CDR1 is SGHTA and CDR2 is FQGNSA. The CDR3 sequence is 14 residues long. The CDR3 nucleotides read TGTGCCAGCAGCCCCAGGACAGCCAATCAGCCCCAGCATTTT. It translates to CASSPRTANQPQHF.

The chain links TRBV30 to TRBJ1-2, with D unresolved. The CDR3 runs 11 residues. The V gene's germline CDR1 is GTSNPN and CDR2 SVGIG (reference sequence). V lost 3 bases and J lost 5, with 7 bases in between. CDR3 protein: CAWRVWYGYTF. The CDR3 DNA reads as TGTGCCTGGAGGGTCTGGTATGGCTACACCTTC. The variable domain in full, completed from reference TRBV30 and TRBJ1-2, reads SQTIHQWPATLVQPVGSPLSLECTVEGTSNPNLYWYRQAAGRGLQLLFYSVGIGQISSEVPQNLSASRPQDRQFILSSKKLLLSDSGFYLCAWRVWYGYTFGSGTRLTVV.

The chain joins TRBV30 to TRBJ1-5, with D tentatively TRBD1 (6 bases). The CDR3 is 15 amino acids. The V gene lost 0 bases and the J gene lost 2 bases, with 11 bases spanning the gap. Germline V lookup: CDR1 GTSNPN, CDR2 SVGIG (reference sequence). CDR3 nucleotides: TGTGCCTGGAGTGTAAAGGGGGGGGGCAATCAGCCCCAGCATTTT. Encoded protein: CAWSVKGGGNQPQHF.

The chain uses TRBV5-1 and TRBJ2-7; D is uncertain. V lost 2 bases to trimming and J lost 6 bases, with 9 bases between them. There are 12 residues in the CDR3. Germline CDR1 SGHRS, CDR2 YFSETQ. The CDR3 reads CASSFSVGEQYF. CDR3 sequence (DNA): TGCGCCAGCAGCTTCAGCGTCGGCGAGCAGTACTTC.

This clone was counted between two and nine times. Germline and junction disagree at one end, which may indicate a read error. The chain couples TRBV20-1 to TRBJ2-7, with 7 bases matching TRBD1. The CDR3 has 11 amino acids. In germline, CDR1 is DFQATT, CDR2 SNEGSKA (reference sequence). For the CDR3, the DNA is TGCAGTGCCAGAGGGGGCCACGAGCAGTACTTC. Translating it yields CSARGGHEQYF.

This chain uses TRBV29-1 with TRBJ1-4; D is perhaps TRBD1 (6 bases). Germline-derived CDR1 and CDR2 are SQVTM and ANQGSEA. CDR3 length equals 12 residues. The germline V and J ends were trimmed by 7 bases and 5 bases, with 11 bases remaining between them. CDR3 coding DNA: TGCAGCGGATCAACAGGGAATGAAAAACTGTTTTTT. Protein: CSGSTGNEKLFF. Filled out from reference TRBV29-1 and TRBJ1-4, the complete variable domain reads SAVISQKPSRDICQRGTSLTIQCQVDSQVTMMFWYRQQPGQSLTLIATANQGSEATYESGFVIDKFPISRPNLTFSTLTVSNMSPEDSSIYLCSGSTGNEKLFFGSGTQLSVL.